These 6 T cell receptor beta chains originate from one sample sequenced in a study of graft-versus-host responses after intestinal transplantation. These receptors have no known antigen. Clones were read by immunoSEQ multiplex PCR, and TCRdb kept only the in-frame ones, dropping some. The sample shows about 85,000 clones, about 91% of them seen only once. The specimen comprised unstimulated CD8+ T cells sorted from spleen or lymph node cells, sampled before transplant. The receptor source for this set is a human donor who was the organ donor for an intestinal transplant.

The chain couples TRBV2 to TRBJ2-3; D uncertain. The CDR3 has 15 amino acids. Germline CDR1 reads SNHLY; CDR2 reads FYNNEI. Trimming left V 1 base short and J 0 bases short, with 8 bases between. The DNA of the CDR3 is TGTGCCAGCAGTGAAGGACGGGCTAGCACAGATACGCAGTATTTT. Amino acid sequence: CASSEGRASTDTQYF.

V usage is TRBV29-1 and J usage is TRBJ1-2; the D is unclear. There are 13 residues in the CDR3. Trimming left V 4 bases short and J 8 bases short, with 17 bases between. Germline lookup yields CDR1 SQVTM and CDR2 ANQGSEA. The CDR3 region has the DNA TGCAGCGTTGTAAAAACAGACGTTGGGGGCTACACCTTC. Translating it yields CSVVKTDVGGYTF.

Note on this clone: Sequence at one end of the junction differs from germline and may be a read error. V gene TRBV7-9 combines with J gene TRBJ2-1; 10 bases are shared with TRBD2. Germline V gene sequence: CDR1 SEHNR, CDR2 FQNEAQ (reference sequence). This CDR3 comprises 15 residues. The CDR3 here is CASSLAGESRDEQFF. The CDR3 nucleotides read TGTGCCAGCAGCCTAGCGGGAGAGAGTCGTGATGAGCAGTTCTTC.

The chain combines TRBV11-1 with TRBJ2-7; TRBD1 might be the D (6 bases). This CDR3 comprises 12 residues. Trimming left V 3 bases short and J 4 bases short, with 7 bases between. Germline-derived CDR1 and CDR2 are SGHAT and FQDESV (reference sequence). CDR3 in amino acids: CASSFTGYEQYF. The CDR3 bases are TGTGCCAGCAGCTTTACAGGGTACGAGCAGTACTTC.

The chain employs TRBV13 and TRBJ2-7; 9 nucleotides agree with TRBD2. Germline CDR1 reads PRHDT; CDR2 reads FYEKMQ (reference sequence). Losses at the gene ends were 1 base for V and 3 bases for J; bases not matched to a gene: 4. The CDR3 loop spans 15 amino acids. CDR3 region: CASSLESSGNYEQYF. The CDR3 coding sequence is TGTGCCAGCAGCTTAGAGTCTAGCGGGAACTACGAGCAGTACTTC.

The chain has TRBV5-6 and TRBJ2-3; TRBD1 is a possible D gene (6 bases). CDR3 size: 15 residues. In germline, CDR1 is SGHDT, CDR2 YYEEEE. V dropped 5 bases and J dropped 2 bases, with 15 bases sitting between them. Here the CDR3 reads CASSYSGTFTDTQYF. CDR3 coding DNA: TGTGCCAGCAGTTATTCCGGGACATTCACAGATACGCAGTATTTT.